This TCR beta chain was recorded in a study of blood T cell repertoires in COVID-19. As for the study in general: Acute and convalescent COVID-19 samples came from the United States, Italy and Spain.

Repertoires were generated with immunoSEQ multiplex PCR, while TCRdb's copy carries only in-frame clones and drops some. The sample lists hundreds of thousands of clones, about 89% occurring once. Trimming at V came to 4 bases and at J to 4 bases, leaving 12 bases not matched to a gene. The CDR3 extends over 16 amino acids. Germline CDR1 is KGHSY and CDR2 is FQNENV. Cohorts were based on clinical histories the participants reported. Among Cohort 3 donors, those recovered had two negative PCRs, clearance, or symptom resolution. In this sample, this clone turned up once. Sequenced: PBMCs or T cells enriched from blood (not recorded which). The sequence came from a middle-aged woman who had recovered from COVID-19. The chain joins TRBV16 to TRBJ2-7, with TRBD1 matching 8 bases. This CDR3 reads CASSPLGQGGVYEQYF. The CDR3 DNA sequence: TGTGCCAGCAGCCCCCTCGGACAGGGAGGCGTATACGAGCAGTACTTC. Based on the CDR3 plus reference TRBV16 and TRBJ2-7, the full variable domain is GEEVAQTPKHLVRGEGQKAKLYCAPIKGHSYVFWYQQVLKNEFKFLISFQNENVFDETGMPKERFSAKCLPNSPCSLEIQATKLEDSAVYFCASSPLGQGGVYEQYFGPGTRLTVT.